These T cell receptor beta chains were read from a single sample in a study of shared clonotypes between healthy human individuals. TCRdb's copy holds only in-frame clones and misses some; the assay was immunoSEQ multiplex PCR. In the table there are around 980,000 clones, 70% to 80% of which are singletons. Sequenced material: memory CD4+ T cells from PBMCs. Every receptor here comes from a man younger than 30 in good health. Some clones in this sample may be carry-over from other donors' samples. Both conserved end residues are part of each CDR3. The order of the fields is V gene, D gene, J gene, clone size, CDR3 DNA, CDR3 protein. A D gene is named only where the DNA matches it firmly. Clone size, where shown, is once, few, many, or a class for clones that have expanded.

v_call: TRBV7-2; d_call: .; j_call: TRBJ1-3; clone_size: once; cdr3_nt: TGTGCCAGCAGCACAAACACAGGGACTGGAAACACCATATATTTT; cdr3_aa: CASSTNTGTGNTIYF
v_call: TRBV5-1; d_call: .; j_call: TRBJ2-1; clone_size: .; cdr3_nt: TGCGCCAGCAGCTTGCACTCCAGGGAGCAGAATGAGCAGTTCTTC; cdr3_aa: CASSLHSREQNEQFF
v_call: TRBV9; d_call: TRBD1; j_call: TRBJ2-1; clone_size: .; cdr3_nt: TGTGCCAGCAGCTTACAGGGGACCACCTACAATGAGCAGTTCTTC; cdr3_aa: CASSLQGTTYNEQFF
v_call: TRBV10-3; d_call: .; j_call: TRBJ1-5; clone_size: .; cdr3_nt: TGTGCCATCAGCGGGGGGGTTCAGCCCCAGCATTTT; cdr3_aa: CAISGGVQPQHF
v_call: TRBV6-1; d_call: .; j_call: TRBJ1-5; clone_size: .; cdr3_nt: TGTGCCAGCAGCGGGGGGGCAGATCAGCCCCAGCATTTT; cdr3_aa: CASSGGADQPQHF
v_call: TRBV28; d_call: .; j_call: TRBJ1-4; clone_size: .; cdr3_nt: TGTGCCAGCAGTTTCCGTGAAAAACTGTTTTTT; cdr3_aa: CASSFREKLFF
v_call: TRBV7-8; d_call: TRBD1; j_call: TRBJ1-5; clone_size: few; cdr3_nt: TGTGCCAGCAGCTGGGGGACAGGGGATCAGCCCCAGCATTTT; cdr3_aa: CASSWGTGDQPQHF
v_call: TRBV5-1; d_call: .; j_call: TRBJ1-1; clone_size: .; cdr3_nt: TGCGCCAGCAGAGAGGACCGGGCGGCGAACACTGAAGCTTTCTTT; cdr3_aa: CASREDRAANTEAFF
v_call: TRBV15; d_call: .; j_call: TRBJ1-1; clone_size: .; cdr3_nt: TGTGCCACCAGCAGTGGCTGGCACGCTGAAGCTTTCTTT; cdr3_aa: CATSSGWHAEAFF
v_call: TRBV2; d_call: .; j_call: TRBJ2-1; clone_size: .; cdr3_nt: TGTGCCAGCAGTGGGGACTCCAGGGGGTACAATGAGCAGTTCTTC; cdr3_aa: CASSGDSRGYNEQFF
v_call: TRBV7-2; d_call: TRBD1; j_call: TRBJ2-7; clone_size: .; cdr3_nt: TGTGCCAGCAGCTTAGCCCCGACAGGGAGAAGCTACGAGCAGTACTTC; cdr3_aa: CASSLAPTGRSYEQYF
v_call: TRBV28; d_call: .; j_call: TRBJ1-1; clone_size: .; cdr3_nt: TGTGCCAGCTTAAACTCACAGCTTGAAGCTTTCTTT; cdr3_aa: CASLNSQLEAFF
v_call: TRBV15; d_call: .; j_call: TRBJ2-5; clone_size: .; cdr3_nt: TGTGCCACCAGCAGAGTTCAAGCGGACCAAGAGACCCAGTACTTC; cdr3_aa: CATSRVQADQETQYF
v_call: TRBV30; d_call: .; j_call: TRBJ1-4; clone_size: .; cdr3_nt: TGTGCCTGGAGTGCTACAGGGCTTAATGAAAAACTGTTTTTT; cdr3_aa: CAWSATGLNEKLFF
v_call: TRBV9; d_call: .; j_call: TRBJ2-3; clone_size: once; cdr3_nt: TGTGCCAGCAGCGTAGACGGTATTACGCAGTATTTT; cdr3_aa: CASSVDGITQYF
v_call: TRBV18; d_call: .; j_call: TRBJ2-7; clone_size: .; cdr3_nt: TGTGCCAGCTCAACGTTGTCGGGGTACGAGCAGTACTTC; cdr3_aa: CASSTLSGYEQYF
v_call: TRBV5-1; d_call: TRBD1; j_call: TRBJ2-5; clone_size: .; cdr3_nt: TGCGCCAGCAGCAGCTACGGACAGGCCCAAGAGACCCAGTACTTC; cdr3_aa: CASSSYGQAQETQYF
v_call: TRBV11-2; d_call: TRBD1; j_call: TRBJ1-1; clone_size: .; cdr3_nt: TGTGCCAGCAGCTCGTACCGGGACAGGGAGGCTGAAGCTTTCTTT; cdr3_aa: CASSSYRDREAEAFF
v_call: TRBV6-1; d_call: TRBD2; j_call: TRBJ2-1; clone_size: .; cdr3_nt: TGTGCCAGCAGTGAAGGACTAATGACTAGCGGCTACAATGAGCAGTTCTTC; cdr3_aa: CASSEGLMTSGYNEQFF
v_call: TRBV13; d_call: TRBD2; j_call: TRBJ2-2; clone_size: .; cdr3_nt: TGTGCCAGCAGCCAACAAGAACTAGCGGGAGGGCCTTGGGAATTCGCCGGGGAGCTGTTTTTT; cdr3_aa: CASSQQELAGGPWEFAGELFF
v_call: TRBV6-1; d_call: .; j_call: TRBJ2-7; clone_size: .; cdr3_nt: TGTGCCAGCAACCGAGGGGGACTTTCCTACGAGCAGTACTTC; cdr3_aa: CASNRGGLSYEQYF
v_call: TRBV5-1; d_call: .; j_call: TRBJ2-2; clone_size: .; cdr3_nt: TGCGCCAGCAGCTTGTCGAGTGACGGCTTCGGGGAGCTGTTTTTT; cdr3_aa: CASSLSSDGFGELFF
v_call: TRBV14; d_call: .; j_call: TRBJ1-2; clone_size: .; cdr3_nt: TGTGCCAGCAGCCCCGCAGCTAACTATGGCTACACCTTC; cdr3_aa: CASSPAANYGYTF
v_call: TRBV30; d_call: .; j_call: TRBJ1-6; clone_size: .; cdr3_nt: TGTGCCTGGAGTACCGATTCACCCCTCCACTTT; cdr3_aa: CAWSTDSPLHF
v_call: TRBV6-6; d_call: .; j_call: TRBJ1-1; clone_size: many; cdr3_nt: TGTGCCAGCAGTTTCCGGGGGTCTGAAGCTTTCTTT; cdr3_aa: CASSFRGSEAFF
v_call: TRBV19; d_call: TRBD2; j_call: TRBJ2-1; clone_size: .; cdr3_nt: TGTGCCAGTAGTTACAGCGGGAGGTCTACGGAGCAGTTCTTC; cdr3_aa: CASSYSGRSTEQFF
v_call: TRBV6-6; d_call: TRBD2; j_call: TRBJ2-7; clone_size: .; cdr3_nt: TGTGCCAGCAGTTACGTGCTAGCGGGAGCGGGCGAGCAGTACTTC; cdr3_aa: CASSYVLAGAGEQYF
v_call: TRBV30; d_call: TRBD2; j_call: TRBJ2-5; clone_size: .; cdr3_nt: TGTGCCTGGGCTGAGGGACTAGCGGGACTCGAGACCCAGTACTTC; cdr3_aa: CAWAEGLAGLETQYF
v_call: TRBV4-1; d_call: TRBD2; j_call: TRBJ2-5; clone_size: .; cdr3_nt: TGCGCCAGCAGCCAGCGGGAGTCGGAGACCCAGTACTTC; cdr3_aa: CASSQRESETQYF
v_call: TRBV27; d_call: TRBD1; j_call: TRBJ1-5; clone_size: .; cdr3_nt: TGTGCCAGCAGTCCCCGATCGGACAGGGCGGTCTCGACCTACCCTGGCAATCAGCCCCAGCATTTT; cdr3_aa: CASSPRSDRAVSTYPGNQPQHF
v_call: TRBV9; d_call: .; j_call: TRBJ1-3; clone_size: .; cdr3_nt: TGTGCCAGCAGCGTAGCTAATGGGGTCTCTGGAAACACCATATATTTT; cdr3_aa: CASSVANGVSGNTIYF
v_call: TRBV5-1; d_call: .; j_call: TRBJ1-3; clone_size: .; cdr3_nt: TGCGCCAGCAGCCCGGACAGCCTCTCTGGAAACACCATATATTTT; cdr3_aa: CASSPDSLSGNTIYF
v_call: TRBV7-3; d_call: .; j_call: TRBJ2-2; clone_size: .; cdr3_nt: TGTGCCAGCAGCTTATCGGGACTCTTAGCCGGGGAGCTGTTTTTT; cdr3_aa: CASSLSGLLAGELFF
v_call: TRBV15; d_call: .; j_call: TRBJ2-7; clone_size: .; cdr3_nt: TGTGCCACCAGCAGAGATCGATCGGACAGAACCTACGAGCAGTACTTC; cdr3_aa: CATSRDRSDRTYEQYF
v_call: TRBV6-6; d_call: .; j_call: TRBJ2-7; clone_size: .; cdr3_nt: TGTGCCAGCAGTTCCAGGGATTTTAGCTACGAGCAGTACTTC; cdr3_aa: CASSSRDFSYEQYF
v_call: TRBV5-1; d_call: .; j_call: TRBJ2-2; clone_size: .; cdr3_nt: TGCGCCAGCAGCTTGGCCCGATACACCGGGGAGCTGTTTTTT; cdr3_aa: CASSLARYTGELFF
v_call: TRBV7-9; d_call: .; j_call: TRBJ2-4; clone_size: once; cdr3_nt: TGTGCCAGCAGCCCCGGAGACATTCAGTACTTC; cdr3_aa: CASSPGDIQYF
v_call: TRBV28; d_call: .; j_call: TRBJ1-2; clone_size: .; cdr3_nt: TGTGCCAGCAGTTTAACTCCAGAATACTATGGCTACACCTTC; cdr3_aa: CASSLTPEYYGYTF
v_call: TRBV2; d_call: .; j_call: TRBJ2-7; clone_size: .; cdr3_nt: TGTGCCAGCAGTGAAGCCCCCGTTTCCGCCTACGAGCAGTACTTC; cdr3_aa: CASSEAPVSAYEQYF
v_call: TRBV19; d_call: .; j_call: TRBJ1-2; clone_size: once; cdr3_nt: TGTGCCAGTACCCCCGTGGGGGACTATGGCTACACCTTC; cdr3_aa: CASTPVGDYGYTF
v_call: TRBV27; d_call: .; j_call: TRBJ2-3; clone_size: .; cdr3_nt: TGTGCCAGTTCCCCGGGACACCCCCAAGATACGCAGTATTTT; cdr3_aa: CASSPGHPQDTQYF
v_call: TRBV19; d_call: .; j_call: TRBJ2-7; clone_size: few; cdr3_nt: TGTGCCAGTAGTATCACCCCCGACAGCAACTCCTACGAGCAGTACTTC; cdr3_aa: CASSITPDSNSYEQYF
v_call: TRBV9; d_call: .; j_call: TRBJ1-1; clone_size: .; cdr3_nt: TGTGCCAGCAGCTTCCAAGCGGACACTGAAGCTTTCTTT; cdr3_aa: CASSFQADTEAFF
v_call: TRBV4-1; d_call: TRBD2; j_call: TRBJ2-4; clone_size: once; cdr3_nt: TGCGCCAGCAGTATGCCCCACCCGGGACTAGCTGAGCGAAACATTCAGTACTTC; cdr3_aa: CASSMPHPGLAERNIQYF
v_call: TRBV7-2; d_call: TRBD1; j_call: TRBJ1-1; clone_size: .; cdr3_nt: TGTGCCAGCAGCTCAGGGGGCGTGATGAACACTGAAGCTTTCTTT; cdr3_aa: CASSSGGVMNTEAFF
v_call: TRBV18; d_call: .; j_call: TRBJ1-1; clone_size: .; cdr3_nt: TGTGCCAGCTCACCACAAAAGAACACTGAAGCTTTCTTT; cdr3_aa: CASSPQKNTEAFF
v_call: TRBV19; d_call: .; j_call: TRBJ1-1; clone_size: .; cdr3_nt: TGTGCCAGTAGTATCAACACTGAAGCTTTCTTT; cdr3_aa: CASSINTEAFF
v_call: TRBV18; d_call: .; j_call: TRBJ1-1; clone_size: .; cdr3_nt: TGTGCCAGCTCACCGAATGCAATCGTGAACACTGAAGCTTTCTTT; cdr3_aa: CASSPNAIVNTEAFF
v_call: TRBV18; d_call: .; j_call: TRBJ1-2; clone_size: .; cdr3_nt: TGTGCCAGCTCACCACCTTCCCGGATTTTAGGCTACACCTTC; cdr3_aa: CASSPPSRILGYTF
v_call: TRBV4-3; d_call: .; j_call: TRBJ2-3; clone_size: .; cdr3_nt: TGCGCCAGCAGCCAGGTTAATAGCGGACGATCTAGCACAGATACGCAGTATTTT; cdr3_aa: CASSQVNSGRSSTDTQYF
v_call: TRBV5-1; d_call: .; j_call: TRBJ1-1; clone_size: .; cdr3_nt: TGCGCCAGCACCCCCGAGAGTATTAACACTGAAGCTTTCTTT; cdr3_aa: CASTPESINTEAFF
v_call: TRBV28; d_call: TRBD1; j_call: TRBJ2-2; clone_size: .; cdr3_nt: TGTGCCAGCAGTTTATTACCGGGACAGGGGGCGACCGGCGGGGAGCTGTTTTTT; cdr3_aa: CASSLLPGQGATGGELFF
v_call: TRBV5-1; d_call: .; j_call: TRBJ2-1; clone_size: .; cdr3_nt: TGCGCCAGCAGCGTACCCACCGGGACCCCCAGCAAGCAGTTCTTC; cdr3_aa: CASSVPTGTPSKQFF
v_call: TRBV7-9; d_call: .; j_call: TRBJ2-7; clone_size: .; cdr3_nt: TGTGCCAGCCAGACTGGCTACGAGCAGTACTTC; cdr3_aa: CASQTGYEQYF
v_call: TRBV28; d_call: .; j_call: TRBJ2-5; clone_size: .; cdr3_nt: TGTGCCAGCAGAAGACCGACAGCCAACCAAGAGACCCAGTACTTC; cdr3_aa: CASRRPTANQETQYF
v_call: TRBV5-1; d_call: .; j_call: TRBJ1-2; clone_size: .; cdr3_nt: TGCGCCAGCAGCTCGGAGCCGACGGGCAATGGCTACACCTTC; cdr3_aa: CASSSEPTGNGYTF